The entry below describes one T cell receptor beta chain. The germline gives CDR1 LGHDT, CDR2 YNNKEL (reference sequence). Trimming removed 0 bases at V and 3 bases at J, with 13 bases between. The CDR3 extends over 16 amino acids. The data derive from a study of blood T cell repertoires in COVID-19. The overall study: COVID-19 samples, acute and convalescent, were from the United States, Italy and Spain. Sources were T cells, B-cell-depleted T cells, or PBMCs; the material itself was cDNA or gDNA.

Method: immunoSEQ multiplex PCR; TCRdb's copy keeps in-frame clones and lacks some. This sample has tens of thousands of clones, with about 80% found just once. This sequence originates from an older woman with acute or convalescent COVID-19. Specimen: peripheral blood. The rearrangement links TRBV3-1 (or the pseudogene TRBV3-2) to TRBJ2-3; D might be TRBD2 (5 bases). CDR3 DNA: TGTGCCAGCAGCCAAGATATCCCAGGAGGAACAGATACGCAGTATTTT. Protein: CASSQDIPGGTDTQYF.